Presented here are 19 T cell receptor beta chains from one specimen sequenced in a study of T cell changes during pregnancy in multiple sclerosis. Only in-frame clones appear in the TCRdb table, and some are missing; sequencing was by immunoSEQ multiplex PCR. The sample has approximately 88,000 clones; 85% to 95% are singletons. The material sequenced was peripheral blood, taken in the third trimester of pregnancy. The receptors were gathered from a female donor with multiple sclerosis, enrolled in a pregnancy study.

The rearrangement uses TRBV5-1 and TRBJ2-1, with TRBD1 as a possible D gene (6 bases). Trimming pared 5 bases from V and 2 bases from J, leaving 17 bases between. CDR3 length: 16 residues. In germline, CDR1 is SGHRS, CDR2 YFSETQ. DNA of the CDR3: TGCGCCAGCAGGCTGGGGGCAGGGAGTCCCTACAATGAGCAGTTCTTC. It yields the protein CASRLGAGSPYNEQFF. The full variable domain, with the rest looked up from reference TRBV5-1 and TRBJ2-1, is KAGVTQTPRYLIKTRGQQVTLSCSPISGHRSVSWYQQTPGQGLQFLFEYFSETQRNKGNFPGRFSGRQFSNSRSEMNVSTLELGDSALYLCASRLGAGSPYNEQFFGPGTRLTVL.

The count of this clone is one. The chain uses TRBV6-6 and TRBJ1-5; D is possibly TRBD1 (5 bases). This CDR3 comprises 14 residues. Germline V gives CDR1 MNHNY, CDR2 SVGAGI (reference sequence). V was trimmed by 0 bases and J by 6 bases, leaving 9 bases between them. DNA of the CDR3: TGTGCCAGCAGTTACTCGGTCCAGGGTCAGCCCCAGCATTTT. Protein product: CASSYSVQGQPQHF.

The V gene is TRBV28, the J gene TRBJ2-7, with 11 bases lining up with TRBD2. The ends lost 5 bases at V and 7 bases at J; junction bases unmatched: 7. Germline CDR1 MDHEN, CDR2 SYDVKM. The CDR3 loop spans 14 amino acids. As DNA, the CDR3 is TGTGCCAGCAGTCTAATAGCGGGAGGGGATGAGCAGTACTTC. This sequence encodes CASSLIAGGDEQYF.

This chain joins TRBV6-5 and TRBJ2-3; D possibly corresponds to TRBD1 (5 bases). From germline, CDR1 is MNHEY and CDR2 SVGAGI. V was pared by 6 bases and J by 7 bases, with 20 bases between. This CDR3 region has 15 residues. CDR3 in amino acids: CASSRTTGTDNTQYF. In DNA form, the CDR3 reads TGTGCCAGCAGCCGAACTACAGGTACCGACAATACGCAGTATTTT.

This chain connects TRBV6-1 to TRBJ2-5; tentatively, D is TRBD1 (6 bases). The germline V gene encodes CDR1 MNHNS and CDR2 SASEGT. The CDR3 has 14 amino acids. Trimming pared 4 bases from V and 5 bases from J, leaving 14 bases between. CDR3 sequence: CASSGQVIMETQYF. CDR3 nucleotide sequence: TGTGCCAGCAGTGGACAGGTTATTATGGAGACCCAGTACTTC.

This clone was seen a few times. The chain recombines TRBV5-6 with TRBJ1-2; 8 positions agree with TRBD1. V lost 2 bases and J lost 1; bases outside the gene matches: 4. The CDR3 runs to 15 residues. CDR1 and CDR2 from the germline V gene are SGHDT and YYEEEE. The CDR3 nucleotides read TGTGCCAGCAGCTTCCGGGACAGGATTAACTATGGCTACACCTTC. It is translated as CASSFRDRINYGYTF.

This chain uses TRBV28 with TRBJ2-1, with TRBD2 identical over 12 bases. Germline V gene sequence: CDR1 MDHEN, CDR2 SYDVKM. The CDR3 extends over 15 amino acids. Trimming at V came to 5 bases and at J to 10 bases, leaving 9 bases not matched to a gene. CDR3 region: CASSLLAGGSTEQFF. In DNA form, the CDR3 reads TGTGCCAGCAGTCTTCTAGCGGGAGGGTCCACGGAGCAGTTCTTC.

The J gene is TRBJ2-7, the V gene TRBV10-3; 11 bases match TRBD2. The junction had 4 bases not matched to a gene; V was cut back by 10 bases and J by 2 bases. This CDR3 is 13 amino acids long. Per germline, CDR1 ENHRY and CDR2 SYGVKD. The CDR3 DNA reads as TGTGCCAGCGGACTAGCGGGCGCCTACGAGCAGTACTTC. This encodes CASGLAGAYEQYF.

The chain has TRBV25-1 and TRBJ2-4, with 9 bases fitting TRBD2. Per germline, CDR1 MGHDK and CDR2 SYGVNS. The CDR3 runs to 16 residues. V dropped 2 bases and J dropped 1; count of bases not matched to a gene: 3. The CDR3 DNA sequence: TGTGCCAGCAGTGAACACACTAGCGGGGCCAAAAACATTCAGTACTTC. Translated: CASSEHTSGAKNIQYF. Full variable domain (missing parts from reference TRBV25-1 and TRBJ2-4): EADIYQTPRYLVIGTGKKITLECSQTMGHDKMYWYQQDPGMELHLIHYSYGVNSTEKGDLSSESTVSRIRTEHFPLTLESARPSHTSQYLCASSEHTSGAKNIQYFGAGTRLSVL.

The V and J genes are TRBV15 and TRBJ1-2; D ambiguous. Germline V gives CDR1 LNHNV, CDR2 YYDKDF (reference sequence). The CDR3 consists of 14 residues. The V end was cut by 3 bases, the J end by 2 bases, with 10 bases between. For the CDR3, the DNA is TGTGCCACCAGCAGTTCCAGGTCGAACTATGGCTACACCTTC. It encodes CATSSSRSNYGYTF.

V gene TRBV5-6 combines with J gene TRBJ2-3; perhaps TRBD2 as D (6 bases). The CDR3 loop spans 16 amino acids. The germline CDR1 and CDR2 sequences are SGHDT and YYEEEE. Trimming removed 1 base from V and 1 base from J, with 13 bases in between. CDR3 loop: CASSLYRGVGTDTQYF. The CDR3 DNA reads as TGTGCCAGCAGCTTGTACCGCGGGGTCGGCACAGATACGCAGTATTTT.

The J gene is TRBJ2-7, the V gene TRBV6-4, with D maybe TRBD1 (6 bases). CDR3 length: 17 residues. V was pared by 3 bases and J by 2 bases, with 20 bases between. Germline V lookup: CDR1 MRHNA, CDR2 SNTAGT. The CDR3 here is CASSESCPVTGAYEQYF. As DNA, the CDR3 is TGTGCCAGCAGTGAATCTTGTCCAGTGACAGGAGCCTACGAGCAGTACTTC.

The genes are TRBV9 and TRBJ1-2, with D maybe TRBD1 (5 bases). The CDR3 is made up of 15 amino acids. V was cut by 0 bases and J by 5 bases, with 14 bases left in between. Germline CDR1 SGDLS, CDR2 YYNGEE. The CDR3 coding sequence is TGTGCCAGCAGCGTAGGAGGCAGGGCTCAATATGGCTACACCTTC. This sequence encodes CASSVGGRAQYGYTF.

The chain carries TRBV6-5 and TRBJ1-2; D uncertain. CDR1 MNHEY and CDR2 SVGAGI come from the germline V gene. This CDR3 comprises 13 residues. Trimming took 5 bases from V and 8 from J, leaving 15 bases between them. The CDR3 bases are TGTGCCAGCAGTACCTCGGGGAAGCTCGGCTACACCTTC. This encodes CASSTSGKLGYTF.

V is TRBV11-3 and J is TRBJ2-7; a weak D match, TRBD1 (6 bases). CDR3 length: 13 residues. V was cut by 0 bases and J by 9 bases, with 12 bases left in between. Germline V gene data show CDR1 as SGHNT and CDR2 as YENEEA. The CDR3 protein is CASSLDLQGRQYF. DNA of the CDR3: TGTGCCAGCAGCTTAGATCTCCAGGGGAGGCAGTACTTC.

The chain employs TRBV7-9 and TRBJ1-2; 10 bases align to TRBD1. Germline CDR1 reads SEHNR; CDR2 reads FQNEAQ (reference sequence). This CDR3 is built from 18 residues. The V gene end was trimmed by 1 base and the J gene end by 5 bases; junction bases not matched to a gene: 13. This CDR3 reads CASSLVMTGGWVLYGYTF. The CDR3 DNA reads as TGTGCCAGCAGCTTAGTCATGACAGGGGGCTGGGTATTATATGGCTACACCTTC.

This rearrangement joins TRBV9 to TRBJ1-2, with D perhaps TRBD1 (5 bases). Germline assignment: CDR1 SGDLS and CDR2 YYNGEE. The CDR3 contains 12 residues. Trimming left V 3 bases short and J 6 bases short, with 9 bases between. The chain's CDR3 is CASSEGADGYTF. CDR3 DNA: TGTGCCAGCAGCGAAGGGGCAGATGGCTACACCTTC.

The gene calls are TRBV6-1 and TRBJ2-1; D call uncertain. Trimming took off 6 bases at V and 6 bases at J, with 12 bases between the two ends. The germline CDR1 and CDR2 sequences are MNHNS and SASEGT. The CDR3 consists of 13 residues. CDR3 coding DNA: TGTGCCAGCAGGCGACTTGCCGTCAATGAGCAGTTCTTC. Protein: CASRRLAVNEQFF.

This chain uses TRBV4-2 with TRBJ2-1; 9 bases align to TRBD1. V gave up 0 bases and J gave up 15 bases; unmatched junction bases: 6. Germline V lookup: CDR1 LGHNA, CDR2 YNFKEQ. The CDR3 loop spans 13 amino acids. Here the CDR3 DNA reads TGTGCCAGCAGCCAAGAAGGCGGGACAGGGCCGTTCTTC. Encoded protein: CASSQEGGTGPFF.